This paragraph covers one T cell receptor (beta chain) sequence. Ten or more counts support this clonotype. The antigen it recognizes is unknown. Per-base quality was not reported, and no clone a single base away is much larger than it. The sample's time point label, in plain terms: persistent/refractory GD, antithyroid drugs over 5 years with positive TRAb. For both TCR sequencing and RNA sequencing, RNA was extracted from PBMCs using TRIzol. The diagnosis of Graves' disease followed American Thyroid Association guidelines. Patients for the study were recruited at an endocrinology department in Xi'an, China. Each patient gave 9 to 10 milliliters of peripheral blood, collected in an EDTA anticoagulant tube. Ficoll Paque Plus density gradient separation was used to isolate PBMCs, and no additional T cell sorting was done. An Agilent 2100 Bioanalyzer and agarose gel were used to check RNA quality, while a NanoDrop 2000 measured RNA concentration.

The CDR3 runs 15 residues from the cysteine to the phenylalanine. Just the 45-base CDR3 DNA is kept, in frame starting at base 1. V sheds 4 bases and J sheds 4 bases, leaving 16 bases between their ends. From a lookup of the germline V gene (reference sequence), CDR1 and CDR2 are SEHNR and FQNEAQ. This sample was taken from a study of regulatory T cells in long-lasting Graves disease (dated by TCRdb to the early 2020s). In the study overall: Persistent Graves' disease was defined as antithyroid drug treatment for over 5 years with persistently positive TSH receptor autoantibodies. Peripheral blood TCR sequencing and RNA sequencing compared persistent Graves' disease patients with newly diagnosed Graves' disease patients. The study took place in China and was registered as a clinical trial. TCR sequencing covered 13 persistent and roughly 20 newly diagnosed Graves' disease patients, 33 samples in total. In the clinical cohort, patients with persistent Graves' disease had used antithyroid drugs for an average of about 9.3 years. Overall results and qualifications from the work: As a limitation, the authors acknowledged that the small sample size may reduce accuracy. Only the TCR beta chain was sequenced and analyzed. More public clonotypes were shared among persistent patients (under 3,000) than among newly diagnosed patients (approximately 1,000). Preferential use of TRBV28, TRBJ1-2 and TRBJ2-5 was observed in persistent disease, whereas TRBV20-1 and TRBJ2-1 were favored in newly diagnosed disease. Compared with newly diagnosed patients, patients with persistent Graves' disease had lower TCR Shannon entropy and fewer highly expanded clones, which suggests clonal expansion. Because the primary lesion, thyroid tissue, could not be accessed, the study looked at peripheral blood alone.

Libraries were built with multiplex PCR. Sequenced on an Illumina HiSeq 4000. CDR3 regions were amplified by Arm-PCR with iRepertoire HTBI primers to construct TCR beta libraries. PCR products were gel purified before sequencing. The study's processing was this. Across samples, 62 TRBV and 15 or so TRBJ segments were identified and used for gene usage analysis of CDR3 amino acid clonotypes. COPE and FqMerger were used to merge the filtered high-quality paired reads into contigs. BLAST was used to align contigs to IMGT TRBV, TRBD and TRBJ reference genes, and CDR3 was defined according to IMGT. Clonotypes above 0.1% frequency were classified as highly expanded clones. Repertoire diversity was measured by Shannon entropy, and V-J evenness by the Gini coefficient. A clonotype found in more than one individual was treated as public. TCRdb itself trimmed the public reads at Q25 with fastp, ran MiXCR and retained productive beta chains. Each CDR3 protein gets just one entry, which takes the most common genes and DNA from the rows behind it. TCRdb's processing, not the authors', yielded these V and J calls. A total of hundreds of thousands of distinct CDR3 sequences appear in this sample, about 19% of them only once. The top ten clonotypes cover less than 35% of the sample.

The input for sequencing was peripheral blood mononuclear cells (PBMCs), taken when the disease was refractory, from a patient treated with antithyroid drugs. The chain links TRBV7-9 with TRBJ2-5, with no D gene named confidently. This receptor was taken from a female donor with Graves disease. CDR3 reads: CASSSSGLGLETQYF. The DNA reads as follows: TGTGCCAGCAGCTCTTCCGGCCTCGGCCTAGAGACCCAGTACTTC.